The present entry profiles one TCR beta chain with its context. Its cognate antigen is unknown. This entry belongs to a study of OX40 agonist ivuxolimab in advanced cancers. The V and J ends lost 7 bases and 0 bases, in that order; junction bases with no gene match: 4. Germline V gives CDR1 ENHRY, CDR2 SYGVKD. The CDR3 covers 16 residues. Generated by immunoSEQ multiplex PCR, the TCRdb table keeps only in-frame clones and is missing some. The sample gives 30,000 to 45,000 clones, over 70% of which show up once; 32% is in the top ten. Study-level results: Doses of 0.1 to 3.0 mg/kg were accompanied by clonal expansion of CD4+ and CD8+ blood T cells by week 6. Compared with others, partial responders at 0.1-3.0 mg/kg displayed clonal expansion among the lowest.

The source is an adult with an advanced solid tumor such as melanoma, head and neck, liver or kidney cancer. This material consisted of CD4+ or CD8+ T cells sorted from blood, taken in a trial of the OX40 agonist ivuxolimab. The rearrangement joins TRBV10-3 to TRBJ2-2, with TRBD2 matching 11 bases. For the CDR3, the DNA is TGTGCCATCAACCCACTAGCGGGAGCGAACACCGGGGAGCTGTTTTTT. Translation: CAINPLAGANTGELFF.